These 19 T cell receptor beta chains originate from one sample sequenced in a study of shared clonotypes between healthy human individuals. Measured with immunoSEQ multiplex PCR; TCRdb has only the in-frame clones, and not every one. Of 400,000 to 600,000 clones listed, 95% to 96% were seen once; the top ten hold around 0.067%. Sequences were obtained from naive CD4+ T cells sorted from blood. The subset is: CD45RA+ positively selected. All receptors derive from a woman younger than 45 in good health.

This chain's CDR3 is CASSLAPSGTYEQYF. In DNA, the CDR3 is TGTGCCAGCAGCTTGGCCCCTAGCGGGACCTACGAGCAGTACTTC. The J gene is TRBJ2-7, the V gene TRBV5-5; 9 nucleotides match TRBD2. The CDR3 loop spans 15 amino acids. V was pared by 0 bases and J by 2 bases, with 3 bases of the junction left unmatched. Germline CDR1 SGHKS, CDR2 YYEKEE (reference sequence).

The chain joins TRBV29-1 to TRBJ1-2, with 8 bases aligning to TRBD1. V trimming: 2 bases; J trimming: 6 bases; junction bases outside the gene matches: 11. Germline lookup yields CDR1 SQVTM and CDR2 ANQGSEA. This CDR3 is built from 15 residues. The CDR3 nucleotides are TGCAGCGTTGAACATCGCGCAGGGGGCGTGGATGGCTACACCTTC. Amino acid sequence: CSVEHRAGGVDGYTF.

This sequence joins TRBV6-1 and TRBJ2-1; 12 nucleotides align to TRBD2. The CDR3 loop spans 15 amino acids. CDR1 is MNHNS, CDR2 SASEGT, per germline. V lost 7 bases and J lost 7; bases outside the gene matches: 8. The DNA of the CDR3 is TGTGCCAGCACCCCGGGACTAGCGGGTGTAAATGAGCAGTTCTTC. Its translation: CASTPGLAGVNEQFF.

The V call is TRBV7-8, the J call TRBJ2-7; 12 bases align to TRBD1. The V gene's germline CDR1 is SGHVS and CDR2 FQNEAQ. The CDR3 loop spans 14 amino acids. The ends lost 4 bases at V and 7 bases at J; junction bases unmatched: 5. The CDR3, as DNA: TGTGCCAGCAGCTGGGGACAGGGGGCAGAAGAGCAGTACTTC. Translated: CASSWGQGAEEQYF.

V gene TRBV19 combines with J gene TRBJ1-4, with TRBD1 matching 8 bases. Germline V gene lookup returns CDR1 LNHDA and CDR2 SQIVND (reference sequence). This CDR3 has 13 amino acids. The V gene end was trimmed by 5 bases and the J gene end by 10 bases; junction bases not matched to a gene: 6. CDR3 sequence: CASSPDRVGKLFF. Written as DNA, the CDR3 is TGTGCCAGTAGTCCGGACAGGGTTGGAAAACTGTTTTTT.

The V and J genes are TRBV12-5 and TRBJ2-1; 10 nucleotides line up with TRBD2. This CDR3 comprises 17 residues. V lost 2 bases and J lost 5; bases outside the gene matches: 9. Germline loops: CDR1 LGHNT, CDR2 FRNRAP. The CDR3 protein is CASGLSPLAGAHNEQFF. The CDR3, as DNA: TGTGCTAGTGGTTTGTCCCCGCTAGCGGGAGCCCACAATGAGCAGTTCTTC.

The chain uses TRBV30 and TRBJ2-6; D is undetermined. The germline CDR1 and CDR2 sequences are GTSNPN and SVGIG (reference sequence). The CDR3 has 16 amino acids. V was trimmed by 2 bases and J by 0 bases, leaving 11 bases between them. CDR3 DNA sequence: TGTGCCTGGAGTCCTACGCGGAGCTCTGGGGCCAACGTCCTGACTTTC. This gives the protein CAWSPTRSSGANVLTF.

V and J are TRBV7-3 and TRBJ2-2; 7 bases are shared with TRBD2. The germline CDR1 and CDR2 sequences are SGHTA and FQGTGA. The CDR3 is 16 residues long. Germline trimming cut 5 bases from V and 4 bases from J; bases unmatched to any gene: 10. The CDR3 DNA is TGTGCCAGCAGCACCACCCCCCCGGGGGGCACCGGGGAGCTGTTTTTT. The encoded protein is CASSTTPPGGTGELFF. The full variable domain, with the rest looked up from reference TRBV7-3 and TRBJ2-2, is GAGVSQTPSNKVTEKGKYVELRCDPISGHTALYWYRQSLGQGPEFLIYFQGTGAADDSGLPNDRFFAVRPEGSVSTLKIQRTERGDSAVYLCASSTTPPGGTGELFFGEGSRLTVL.

The gene calls are TRBV7-2 and TRBJ2-7; D possibly matches TRBD1 or TRBD2 (5 bases each). Trimming cost V 5 bases and J 5 bases, with 13 bases left between them. The CDR3 extends over 13 amino acids. The germline V gene has CDR1 SGHTA and CDR2 FQGNSA. DNA of the CDR3: TGTGCCAGCAGCAGGGACCATCCCAACGAGCAGTACTTC. Its translation is CASSRDHPNEQYF.

The gene calls are TRBV7-2 and TRBJ1-1, with TRBD1 identical over 7 bases. Germline lookup yields CDR1 SGHTA and CDR2 FQGNSA. The CDR3 extends over 13 amino acids. Unmatched junction bases numbered 5, after V lost 5 bases and J lost 5 bases. The CDR3 protein is CASSQTGWTEAFF. CDR3 sequence (DNA): TGTGCCAGCAGCCAGACAGGGTGGACTGAAGCTTTCTTT.

The gene calls are TRBV7-2 and TRBJ2-7, with unresolved D. The CDR3 loop spans 15 amino acids. Germline V gene lookup returns CDR1 SGHTA and CDR2 FQGNSA. V gave up 3 bases and J gave up 2 bases, with 14 bases separating them. This CDR3 is CASSFSSGPAYEQYF. The DNA of the CDR3 is TGTGCCAGCAGCTTCTCTAGTGGTCCTGCCTACGAGCAGTACTTC.

The rearrangement links TRBV7-9 to TRBJ1-5; D possibly corresponds to TRBD1 (6 bases). This CDR3 is built from 17 residues. V lost 1 base, J lost 1 base, and 14 bases lay in between. CDR1 is SEHNR and CDR2 is FQNEAQ in the germline V gene (reference sequence). CDR3 in DNA: TGTGCCAGCAGCTTAGTTAGCGGGACAAAGAGCAATCAGCCCCAGCATTTT. Translated: CASSLVSGTKSNQPQHF.

V is TRBV7-9 and J is TRBJ2-3; the match to TRBD1 covers 7 bases. V shed 0 bases and J 5 bases; nucleotides not matched to a gene: 5. The CDR3 is 15 residues long. Germline V gene data show CDR1 as SEHNR and CDR2 as FQNEAQ (reference sequence). In nucleotides, the CDR3 is TGTGCCAGCAGCTTAGCAGGACAGGTGCAAGATACGCAGTATTTT. Amino acids: CASSLAGQVQDTQYF.

This clone was recorded once. The chain uses TRBV19 and TRBJ2-5; TRBD1 aligns across 7 bases. The DNA end favors TRBJ2-7, so the J call may be wrong. The CDR3 runs to 14 residues. Germline CDR1 reads LNHDA; CDR2 reads SQIVND (reference sequence). CDR3 residues: CASSTGTVSYEQYF. CDR3 bases: TGTGCCAGTAGTACCGGGACAGTTTCCTACGAGCAGTACTTC.

The CDR3 loop reads CASSHHRGLGGPDTQYF. Here the CDR3 DNA reads TGTGCCAGCAGCCATCACCGGGGCCTCGGGGGCCCAGATACGCAGTATTTT. The V and J genes are TRBV14 and TRBJ2-3; D tentatively fits TRBD1 or TRBD2 (6 bases each). The CDR3 extends over 17 amino acids. The germline V gene encodes CDR1 SGHDN and CDR2 FVKESK. V lost 3 bases to trimming and J lost 4 bases, with 20 bases between them.

The V gene is TRBV6-5, the J gene TRBJ1-1; D not resolved. This CDR3 has 12 residues. The V gene lost 5 bases and the J gene lost 4 bases, with 8 bases spanning the gap. The germline V gene has CDR1 MNHEY and CDR2 SVGAGI. The CDR3 sequence: CASSTGSTEAFF. DNA for the CDR3: TGTGCCAGCAGTACGGGGAGCACTGAAGCTTTCTTT.

V usage is TRBV10-3 and J usage is TRBJ1-6; TRBD1 might be the D (6 bases). This CDR3 is 14 amino acids long. Trimming cost V 10 bases and J 3 bases, with 13 bases left between them. CDR1 is ENHRY and CDR2 is SYGVKD in the germline V gene. CDR3 bases: TGTGCCACCAACAGGGACTACTATAATTCACCCCTCCACTTT. Protein: CATNRDYYNSPLHF.

The genes are TRBV6-6 and TRBJ1-5; 9 positions match TRBD1. The CDR3 is 16 residues long. Looked up from germline, CDR1 is MNHNY and CDR2 is SVGAGI (reference sequence). Losses at the gene ends were 5 bases for V and 5 bases for J; bases not matched to a gene: 10. CDR3 bases: TGTGCCAGCAGTACCCGGGACAGGGAGGGGGATCAGCCCCAGCATTTT. Protein sequence: CASSTRDREGDQPQHF.

This clone has only a few counts. This chain connects TRBV28 to TRBJ1-5, with 7 nucleotides matching TRBD1. Germline V lookup: CDR1 MDHEN, CDR2 SYDVKM. Unmatched junction bases numbered 4, after V lost 5 bases and J lost 0 bases. The CDR3 sequence is 15 residues long. This CDR3 reads CASSRRGYSNQPQHF. CDR3 DNA sequence: TGTGCCAGCAGTCGCAGGGGGTATAGCAATCAGCCCCAGCATTTT.